This TCR beta chain appears in the sequencing data of a study of CD8 T cells in Susac syndrome. Concerning this clonotype itself: Antigen: not known.

Reverse transcription of about 0.45 to 1 ug RNA was performed with random hexamers. Via MiXCR, TCRdb re-called the immunoSEQ multiplex PCR reads, giving one row per CDR3 protein. The sample holds about 300,000 distinct CDR3 sequences, 89% seen once. Broader study findings: Acknowledgment was made by the study that its TCR sequencing and HLA analysis involved a relatively small number of individuals.

The V end was cut by 7 bases, the J end by 5 bases, with 18 bases between. Looked up from germline, CDR1 is MDHEN and CDR2 is SYDVKM. CDR3 size: 14 residues. The sequencing sample was made of CD8+ T cells from PBMCs. The TCR was taken from a human donor with multiple sclerosis. The chain is built from TRBV28 and TRBJ2-7; maybe TRBD2 (5 bases). The CDR3 bases are TGTGCCAGCACCTCATTAGTAGGGAGTCACGAGCAGTACTTC. This gives the protein CASTSLVGSHEQYF. The variable domain in full, with the rest retrieved from reference TRBV28 and TRBJ2-7, is DVKVTQSSRYLVKRTGEKVFLECVQDMDHENMFWYRQDPGLGLRLIYFSYDVKMKEKGDIPEGYSVSREKKERFSLILESASTNQTSMYLCASTSLVGSHEQYFGPGTRLTVT.